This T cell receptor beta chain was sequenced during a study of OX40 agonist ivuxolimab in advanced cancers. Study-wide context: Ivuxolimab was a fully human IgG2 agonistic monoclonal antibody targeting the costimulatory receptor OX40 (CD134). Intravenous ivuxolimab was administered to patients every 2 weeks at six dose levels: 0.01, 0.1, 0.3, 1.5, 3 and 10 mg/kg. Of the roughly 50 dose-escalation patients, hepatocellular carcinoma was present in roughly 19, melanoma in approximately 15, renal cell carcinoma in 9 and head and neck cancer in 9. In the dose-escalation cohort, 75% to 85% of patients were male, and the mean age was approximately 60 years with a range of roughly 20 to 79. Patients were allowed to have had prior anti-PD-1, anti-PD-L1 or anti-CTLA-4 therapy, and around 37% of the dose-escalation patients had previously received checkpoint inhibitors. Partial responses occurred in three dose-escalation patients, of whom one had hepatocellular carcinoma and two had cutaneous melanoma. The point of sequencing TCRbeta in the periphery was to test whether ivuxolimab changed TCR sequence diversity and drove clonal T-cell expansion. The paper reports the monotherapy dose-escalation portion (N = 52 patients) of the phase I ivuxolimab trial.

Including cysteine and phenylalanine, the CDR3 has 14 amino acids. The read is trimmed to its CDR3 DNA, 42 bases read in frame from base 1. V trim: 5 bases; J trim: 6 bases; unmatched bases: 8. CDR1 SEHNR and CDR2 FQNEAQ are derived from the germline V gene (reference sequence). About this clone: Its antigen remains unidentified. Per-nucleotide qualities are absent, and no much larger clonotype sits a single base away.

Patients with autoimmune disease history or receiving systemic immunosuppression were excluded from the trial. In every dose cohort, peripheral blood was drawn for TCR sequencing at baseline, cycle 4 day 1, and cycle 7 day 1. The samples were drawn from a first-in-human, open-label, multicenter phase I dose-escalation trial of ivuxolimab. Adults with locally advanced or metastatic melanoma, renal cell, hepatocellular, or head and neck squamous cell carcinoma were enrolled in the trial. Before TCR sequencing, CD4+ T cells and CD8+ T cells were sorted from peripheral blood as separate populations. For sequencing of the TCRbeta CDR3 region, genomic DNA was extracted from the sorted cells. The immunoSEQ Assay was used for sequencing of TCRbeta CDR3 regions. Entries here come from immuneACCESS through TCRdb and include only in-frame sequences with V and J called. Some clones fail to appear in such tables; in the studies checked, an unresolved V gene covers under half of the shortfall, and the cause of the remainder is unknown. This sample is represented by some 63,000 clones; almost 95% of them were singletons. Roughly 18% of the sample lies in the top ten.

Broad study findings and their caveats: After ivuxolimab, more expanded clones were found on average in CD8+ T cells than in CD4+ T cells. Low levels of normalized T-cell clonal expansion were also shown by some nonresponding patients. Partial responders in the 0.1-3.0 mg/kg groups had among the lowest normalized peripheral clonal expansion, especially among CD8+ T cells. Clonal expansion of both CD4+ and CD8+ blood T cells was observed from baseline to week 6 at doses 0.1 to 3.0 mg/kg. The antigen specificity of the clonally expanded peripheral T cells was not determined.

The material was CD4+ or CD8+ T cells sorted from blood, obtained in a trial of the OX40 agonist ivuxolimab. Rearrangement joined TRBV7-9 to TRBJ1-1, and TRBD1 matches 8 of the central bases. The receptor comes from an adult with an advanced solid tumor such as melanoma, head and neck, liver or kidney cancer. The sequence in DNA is TGTGCCAGCAGCCCCCGACAGGGGATGGCTGAAGCTTTCTTT. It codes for CASSPRQGMAEAFF. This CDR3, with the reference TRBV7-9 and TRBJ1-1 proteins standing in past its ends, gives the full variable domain DTGVSQNPRHKITKRGQNVTFRCDPISEHNRLYWYRQTLGQGPEFLTYFQNEAQLEKSRLLSDRFSAERPKGSFSTLEIQRTEQGDSAMYLCASSPRQGMAEAFFGQGTRLTVV.